Listed below are T cell receptor beta chains from one sample, sequenced in a study of low-dose radiotherapy and immunotherapy resistance in tumors. TCRdb called the reads again in MiXCR, with one record for every CDR3 protein. The sample carries tens of thousands of distinct CDR3 sequences, around 9.2% recorded once. Specimen: PBMCs, collected before treatment. The source of these receptors is a male donor with prostate cancer. Both conserved end residues are part of each CDR3. Each record gives: D gene, clone size, V gene, J gene, CDR3 DNA, CDR3 protein. A D gene is named only where the DNA matches it firmly. Clone sizes are given selectively: once, few, many, or a class where the clone is expanded.

d_call: NA; clone_size: many; v_call: TRBV28; j_call: TRBJ2-5; cdr3_nt: TGTGCCAGCAGTTACACCGCAGGGACCCAGTACTTC; cdr3_aa: CASSYTAGTQYF
d_call: TRBD1; clone_size: many; v_call: TRBV6-5; j_call: TRBJ2-3; cdr3_nt: TGTGCCACCCGGGGACAGGGGGCCGGGGATACGCAGTATTTT; cdr3_aa: CATRGQGAGDTQYF
d_call: TRBD1; clone_size: NA; v_call: TRBV6-2/TRBV6-3; j_call: TRBJ2-5; cdr3_nt: TGTGCCAGCAGTCGGTGGGACAGGGAAGAGACCCAGTACTTC; cdr3_aa: CASSRWDREETQYF
d_call: TRBD2; clone_size: many; v_call: TRBV20-1; j_call: TRBJ2-3; cdr3_nt: TGCAGTTCTGAGAAAACTAGCGGGCGCACAGATACGCAGTATTTT; cdr3_aa: CSSEKTSGRTDTQYF
d_call: NA; clone_size: many; v_call: TRBV7-2; j_call: TRBJ2-7; cdr3_nt: TGTGCCAGCAGCTCAATCTACGAGCAGTACTTC; cdr3_aa: CASSSIYEQYF
d_call: TRBD1; clone_size: NA; v_call: TRBV29-1; j_call: TRBJ1-2; cdr3_nt: TGCAGCGTTGAAAGGACAGGGGGAGGTGGCTATGGCTACACCTTC; cdr3_aa: CSVERTGGGGYGYTF
d_call: TRBD2; clone_size: many; v_call: TRBV30; j_call: TRBJ2-3; cdr3_nt: TGTGCCTGGAGTGAGGGACTAGGGAGCACAGATACGCAGTATTTT; cdr3_aa: CAWSEGLGSTDTQYF
d_call: TRBD1; clone_size: many; v_call: TRBV19; j_call: TRBJ2-4; cdr3_nt: TGTGCCAGTAGGACCGGACAGGCAGTGGATAACATTCAGTACTTC; cdr3_aa: CASRTGQAVDNIQYF
d_call: TRBD2; clone_size: many; v_call: TRBV7-2; j_call: TRBJ2-7; cdr3_nt: TGTGCCAGCAGCTTAGATGGGCTAGCGGGAGACTTCGACCCCTACGAGCAGTACTTC; cdr3_aa: CASSLDGLAGDFDPYEQYF
d_call: TRBD1; clone_size: many; v_call: TRBV7-8; j_call: TRBJ1-3; cdr3_nt: TGTGCCAGCAGCTCCAGACAGGGGGCGGCTGGAAACACCATATATTTT; cdr3_aa: CASSSRQGAAGNTIYF
d_call: TRBD1; clone_size: many; v_call: TRBV12-3/TRBV12-4; j_call: TRBJ2-1; cdr3_nt: TGTGCCAGCATCAGCAGGGGGCTTCAAAATGAGCAGTTCTTC; cdr3_aa: CASISRGLQNEQFF
d_call: TRBD2; clone_size: NA; v_call: TRBV28; j_call: TRBJ2-7; cdr3_nt: TGTGCCAGCACCCTAGCGGGAGGGCCATCAAACGAGCAGTACTTC; cdr3_aa: CASTLAGGPSNEQYF
d_call: NA; clone_size: many; v_call: TRBV5-5; j_call: TRBJ2-1; cdr3_nt: TGTGCCAGCAGCCCTCTGGCAGAGACCTACAATGAGCAGTTCTTC; cdr3_aa: CASSPLAETYNEQFF
d_call: TRBD2; clone_size: many; v_call: TRBV7-2; j_call: TRBJ2-7; cdr3_nt: TGTGCCAGCAGCCGCGGGGGTTCGACCTACGAGCAGTACTTC; cdr3_aa: CASSRGGSTYEQYF
d_call: NA; clone_size: many; v_call: TRBV20-1; j_call: TRBJ2-7; cdr3_nt: TGCAGTGCCGTAGGTCCCCTCTACGAGCAGTACTTC; cdr3_aa: CSAVGPLYEQYF
d_call: NA; clone_size: few; v_call: TRBV7-9; j_call: TRBJ2-7; cdr3_nt: TGTGCCAGCACCTTAGACCACGAGCAGTACTTC; cdr3_aa: CASTLDHEQYF
d_call: NA; clone_size: many; v_call: TRBV7-6; j_call: TRBJ2-3; cdr3_nt: TGTGCCAGCAGCTTCATGGCTTCCAATACGCAGTATTTT; cdr3_aa: CASSFMASNTQYF
d_call: NA; clone_size: many; v_call: TRBV15; j_call: TRBJ1-1; cdr3_nt: TGTGCCACCAGCAGAGATGCTTCAGTGACTGAAGCTTTCTTT; cdr3_aa: CATSRDASVTEAFF
d_call: NA; clone_size: many; v_call: TRBV20-1; j_call: TRBJ2-1; cdr3_nt: TGCAGTGCCATTAGACGGGATGAGCAGTTCTTC; cdr3_aa: CSAIRRDEQFF
d_call: NA; clone_size: few; v_call: TRBV5-1; j_call: TRBJ1-3; cdr3_nt: TGCGCCAGCAGCTTGGAGGCAGATGGAAACACCATATATTTT; cdr3_aa: CASSLEADGNTIYF
d_call: TRBD2; clone_size: many; v_call: TRBV29-1; j_call: TRBJ2-1; cdr3_nt: TGCAGCGTTAATTGGAGCGGGAGGGCCACTGAGCAGTTCTTC; cdr3_aa: CSVNWSGRATEQFF
d_call: NA; clone_size: many; v_call: TRBV19; j_call: TRBJ1-2; cdr3_nt: TGTGCCAGTAGCCGAAAGGCAGGGAGAGTCGACTATGGCTACACCTTC; cdr3_aa: CASSRKAGRVDYGYTF
d_call: NA; clone_size: many; v_call: TRBV20-1; j_call: TRBJ2-5; cdr3_nt: TGCAGTGCTAAAAAAGGGGGGGGGGACCAGTACTTC; cdr3_aa: CSAKKGGGDQYF
d_call: NA; clone_size: many; v_call: TRBV7-2; j_call: TRBJ2-5; cdr3_nt: TGTGCCAGCAGCTTAGGCGGGACGCAACAAGAGACCCAGTACTTC; cdr3_aa: CASSLGGTQQETQYF
d_call: TRBD2; clone_size: many; v_call: TRBV28; j_call: TRBJ2-3; cdr3_nt: TGTGCCAGCAGCGGACTAGCGGGAATCTATAGCACAGATACGCAGTATTTT; cdr3_aa: CASSGLAGIYSTDTQYF
d_call: NA; clone_size: many; v_call: TRBV21-1; j_call: TRBJ2-7; cdr3_nt: TGTGCCAGCAGCAATCTTTCCTTGGGGAGGGCCTACGAGCAGTACTTC; cdr3_aa: CASSNLSLGRAYEQYF
d_call: NA; clone_size: many; v_call: TRBV29-1; j_call: TRBJ2-7; cdr3_nt: TGCAGCGTTGTGGGGCTCCGAAGCTCCTACGAGCAGTACTTC; cdr3_aa: CSVVGLRSSYEQYF
d_call: TRBD2; clone_size: many; v_call: TRBV4-2; j_call: TRBJ2-7; cdr3_nt: TGTGCCAGCAGCCAAGAAGGCCTAGCGGGTTCCTACGAGCAGTACTTC; cdr3_aa: CASSQEGLAGSYEQYF
d_call: NA; clone_size: many; v_call: TRBV21-1; j_call: TRBJ2-7; cdr3_nt: TGTGCCAGCAGCGGGCGACTAGCGGGAAGGGGTCGGGGGTCCTACGAGCAGTACTTC; cdr3_aa: CASSGRLAGRGRGSYEQYF
d_call: TRBD2; clone_size: NA; v_call: TRBV7-2; j_call: TRBJ2-7; cdr3_nt: TGTGCCAGCAGCTTAGGCGGGAGCCCCCACGAGCAGTACTTC; cdr3_aa: CASSLGGSPHEQYF
d_call: TRBD2; clone_size: NA; v_call: TRBV5-1; j_call: TRBJ2-1; cdr3_nt: TGTGCCAGCAGCTTCCGGACTAGCGGAAACAATGAGCAGTTCTTC; cdr3_aa: CASSFRTSGNNEQFF
d_call: NA; clone_size: many; v_call: TRBV20-1; j_call: TRBJ2-7; cdr3_nt: TGCAGTGCTAGTCCCTTGGGGCGGAGCGACCCCTACGAGCAGTACTTC; cdr3_aa: CSASPLGRSDPYEQYF
d_call: NA; clone_size: many; v_call: TRBV5-6; j_call: TRBJ2-7; cdr3_nt: TGTGCCAGCAGCTTCGGTAGGTGGGCCTACGAGCAGTACTTC; cdr3_aa: CASSFGRWAYEQYF